The clone carrying this T cell receptor (beta chain) has just a few counts. No antigen is known for it. At one boundary the junction diverges from the germline segment, which might be a read error. Sample-barcoded 5' priming and a J-beta primer mix drove a second PCR of about 7 to 11 cycles. Every cDNA molecule carried a tag from a template-switch adaptor bearing 12 random nucleotides. TCRdb processed the 5' RACE reads anew with MiXCR; each CDR3 protein has one entry. The repertoire consists of 1.5 million to 2 million distinct CDR3 sequences, with about two fifths occurring once and the leading ten covering about 21%. The source of the sample is a study of blood T cells in healthy people across ages. Study outcomes and limitations: With naive T cell percentage, TCR beta diversity showed a strong correlation.

Per the germline V gene, CDR1 is SGDLS and CDR2 is YYNGEE. CDR3 length: 15 residues. The sequencing input was blood. This TCR was recovered from a human donor in good health. This chain uses TRBV9 with TRBJ1-2; D is uncertain. The CDR3 loop is CASSVLQIANYGYTF. Written as DNA, the CDR3 is TGTGCCAGCAGCGTATTACAGATAGCTAACTACGGCTACACCTTC. Together with reference TRBV9 and TRBJ1-2, the CDR3 gives the full variable domain: DSGVTQTPKHLITATGQRVTLRCSPRSGDLSVYWYQQSLDQGLQFLIQYYNGEERAKGNILERFSAQQFPDLHSELNLSSLELGDSALYFCASSVLQIANYGYTFGSGTRLTVV.